This TCR beta chain was documented in a study of cytomegalovirus exposure and HLA in healthy donors (dated by TCRdb to 2016 to 2017). For context, the study as a whole: According to an earlier analysis of 587 of the donors, about 179 million T cells yielded 95 million to 140 million unique TCR beta sequences and 276 Gb of sequence data. Roughly 320 gigabases of sequencing data and approximately 91 million unique TCR sequences made up an early release that covered several hundred HLA-typed donors. Of the roughly 410 genotyped donors, 80% to 90% were placed in the genetic ancestry cluster associated with self-reported Caucasian donors. The study was designed to test whether signatures of past pathogen exposure could be identified by cataloging public T cell receptors. Using immunosequencing, the study profiled T cell repertoires from about 620 subjects and related those repertoires to cytomegalovirus serostatus. A separate validation cohort of 100 to 150 different subjects was used in addition to the approximately 670-subject first cohort. The study combined high-throughput TCR immunosequencing, statistical association of individual TCRs with disease status, and machine learning to predict cytomegalovirus infection status. In a later analysis, previously published TCR beta repertoires from more than 500 donors were re-analyzed and high-resolution HLA genotyping was added so that TCR occurrence patterns could be studied. Rather than using new phenotypic data, the later analysis identified candidate immune exposures from TCR beta sequences and from how often those sequences occurred across donors. In an earlier analysis of roughly 600 of the donors, high-throughput TCR beta sequencing was used to judge whether each TCR beta V gene segment behaved as functional or pseudogenic. Donor age, sex, ethnicity and CMV serostatus were collected together with the repertoire data. A later genetic analysis used genome-wide SNP genotypes for about three fifths of the roughly 700 donors, treating that subset as a discovery cohort. Every discovery cohort repertoire had been produced on one sequencing platform. HLA typing covered class I and class II loci at four-digit resolution. The number of typed donors differed by locus: about 620-630 for A, B, C, DRB1 and DQB1; 522 for DQA1; over 600 for DPA1; and around 470 for DPB1. Because of strong linkage in the cohort, roughly five DR-DQ haplotypes were treated as single units for association and clustering. Across 300 to 400 genotyped donors of the cohort, an average of approximately 200,000 unique TCR beta nucleotide sequences per donor were sequenced, and 15% to 20% of those sequences were non-productive.

The study at large found these results: Strong co-occurrence of HLA alleles, especially DR and DQ, made assigning TCR associations to individual alleles difficult. Correlated functional status among segregating V segments might reflect linkage disequilibrium, but an unknown experimental factor could not be ruled out. A cluster of highly shared sequence variants was judged likely to represent a technical artifact of the sequencing pipeline. At a false discovery rate of 0.05, a later analysis linked roughly 17,000 TCR beta sequences to specific HLA alleles. In both the original and validation cohorts, the classifier was reported to diagnose cytomegalovirus status with high specificity and sensitivity. V-gene and J-gene trimming of TCR beta chains was associated with a missense DCLRE1C variant in a later genetic analysis, and the association was replicated in an independent cohort. A later analysis found that TCR association rates varied across HLA loci, with DRB1 alleles showing the most associated TCRs and HLA-C alleles the fewest. In an earlier analysis of about 600 of the donors, most TCR beta V segments appeared in productive rearrangements about 87% or about 30% of the time, broadly matching IMGT annotations. This cohort had only TCR beta chains sequenced, and the lack of alpha or paired-chain data limited which features could be detected. A total of fewer than 200 TCR beta chains were listed by the study as associated with cytomegalovirus. The 87-base-pair reads could not distinguish some IMGT-functional V segments, including TRBV6-2 and TRBV6-3, so those segments were excluded. A few of the identified cytomegalovirus-associated TCR beta chains were confirmed in vitro to be specific for cytomegalovirus antigens. A later genetic analysis reported fewer N-insertions in productive TCRs among donors in an Asian-associated ancestry cluster than the approximately 670-donor mean. According to the authors, the approach could potentially be generalized to other disease states and immunological phenotypes. Most TCR sequences were seen in very few donors, while some public TCRs were found in many individuals. The only immune exposure information available for the cohort was CMV serostatus. A later analysis found that most CMV-associated TCR beta chains appeared HLA-restricted, with HLA associations seemingly driven largely by CMV exposure. Compared with equally common non-associated chains, HLA-associated TCR beta chains in a later analysis were more clonally expanded and had lower generation probabilities. Because HLA typing was missing for some donors at each locus, association tests included only the typed subset. A further reported finding was that TCR beta sequences accurately predicted the HLA-A and HLA-B alleles for most subjects in the first cohort. In a later analysis, several top co-occurrence clusters were reported to appear linked to parvovirus B19, influenza, CMV and Epstein-Barr virus. Presence/absence analyses assumed roughly uniform sequencing depth across donors, an assumption that may not hold. Because counts were too low, around 17 rarely observed V segments, including chromosome 9 orphons, were left out of the earlier analysis of 587 of the donors.

Libraries were prepared through the immunoSEQ multiplex PCR assay. For the multiplex PCR, a mixture combining 60 forward primers for TCR Vbeta segments and 13 reverse primers for TCR Jbeta segments was used. The CDR3 region of rearranged TCR beta genes was amplified from genomic DNA with a multiplex PCR assay. On the Illumina HiSeq System, the amplified TCR beta libraries were sequenced as 87-base-pair reads. Per the source publication's procedure: A later analysis tallied 75 million to 95 million unique TCR beta chains across the 666 repertoires, and about 12 million of those chains were shared by two or more donors. Raw reads were error-corrected and collapsed into unique sequences with a nearest-neighbor algorithm that merged closely related sequences to remove PCR and sequencing errors. To assign V, D and J gene segments, CDR3 sequences were aligned to IMGT reference sequences. For a sequence to be retained, at least a six-nucleotide match to both a V gene segment and a J gene segment was required. Rearrangements were called productive when the CDR3 lacked stop codons and stayed in frame with V and J; all others were non-productive. Following IMGT convention, CDR3 was defined as the stretch from the second conserved V-encoded cysteine up to the conserved J-encoded phenylalanine. The earlier analysis of approximately 590 of the donors excluded any sequence lacking an unambiguous match to a single V gene segment. In an earlier analysis of several hundred of the donors, V segments were called functional above 56.7% productive rearrangements and were called segregating when the between-donor standard deviation exceeded 5%. A statistical classification framework was developed to diagnose cytomegalovirus status using the catalog of TCR beta chain sequences. In a later analysis, TCR nucleotide sequences were compared against IMGT/GENE-DB human TR gene sequences so that V and J genes could be assigned. In a later analysis, CDR3 sequences and most-parsimonious VDJ recombination scenarios were assigned using the TCRdist pipeline. A later analysis defined each TCR beta chain by its CDR3 amino acid sequence plus V-gene family, and excluded reads lacking a unique V-gene family. As a way to deal with suspected cross-contamination and a sequencing artifact, a later analysis dropped 450 to 700 nucleotide sequences that were highly shared and had low generation probability. In a later analysis, a clonal expansion index for each public chain was calculated from normalized within-repertoire ranks of inferred template counts. A later analysis computed generation probabilities with a VDJ recombination model fitted to out-of-frame rearrangements, and checked the results against IGoR. A later analysis scored TCR-TCR, TCR-HLA and TCR-CMV co-occurrence with hypergeometric tests, applying a repertoire-size bias correction to TCR pairs. False discovery rates were estimated in a later analysis by permuting HLA or CMV assignments 20 times. In a later analysis, co-occurring TCRs were grouped with DBSCAN, and TCRdist sequence similarity was added when clustering was performed within HLA-allele-positive subsets. Co-occurrence clustering excluded repertoires with fewer than 30,000 or more than 120,000 public chains, plus five with anomalous nucleotide sharing. In TCRdb, the immuneACCESS table is reduced to in-frame sequences with V and J assigned. These tables do not hold every clone; where another copy was compared, an unresolved V gene accounts for under half, and the others remain unexplained. V and J calls and clone size are given by that table; D and trimming were obtained from the DNA. The sample profile shows about 190,000 clones; less than 85% of them were found once. The ten most abundant clones make up approximately 4.6% of the sample.

As concerns this clone: Its antigen is currently not known. The record has no base qualities; no much larger clone is one base away.

The germline V gene (reference sequence) sets CDR1 to SGHKS and CDR2 to YYEKEE. The CDR3 contains 14 residues, cysteine and phenylalanine counted. Only CDR3 DNA remains: 42 bases, in frame from the first base. Trimming accounts for 4 bases at V and 3 bases at J, while the number of junction bases matched to no gene is 7. The cohort consisted of hundreds of healthy bone marrow donors. At the time of sampling, every cohort member was nominally healthy, though immune exposures that went unrecorded were likely present. The donor was CMV seropositive and belonged to the group of 250 to 300 seropositive cohort members. Each donor provided a peripheral blood sample, and peripheral blood mononuclear cells were used for TCR beta sequencing. The Qiagen DNeasy Blood Extraction Kit was used to extract genomic DNA from the blood cell samples.

The sequenced sample consisted of PBMCs. The V and J genes are TRBV5-5 and TRBJ2-7; 7 bases in the middle match TRBD1. The sequence came from a man aged 25 to 40 in good health and CMV-seropositive. The DNA is TGTGCCAGCAGCCCCCGACAGGGCTTCTACGAGCAGTACTTC. This codes for CASSPRQGFYEQYF.